The rows below give T cell receptor beta chains drawn from one sample of a study of PD-L1 blockade in urothelial cancer. Sequenced by immunoSEQ multiplex PCR; TCRdb stores in-frame clones only, minus some. The repertoire has 60,000 to 70,000 clones, about 76% of them found once; the top ten carry roughly 3.2%. The sample was PBMCs, taken around atezolizumab (anti-PD-L1) treatment. The receptor source for this set is a man in his 70s with urothelial cancer. The CDR3 runs from the conserved cysteine through the conserved F or W.

V gene	CDR3 protein
TRBV2	CASSEDQAGVGFF
TRBV6-5	CASREGTTNEKLFF
TRBV7-2	CASSLFSGTGDLYF
TRBV4-2	CASSQGAHISGANVLTF
TRBV10-2	CASSEDRANTEAFF
TRBV7-8	CASSFYEEGRLYEQYF
TRBV5-1	CASSLGGLGVDTQYF
TRBV10-3	CAISVSSASSYEQYF
TRBV14	CASSLGTSGRQYF
TRBV6-5	CASSYGYGGYAGELFF
TRBV2	CASREDRNTEAFF
TRBV2	CASTTGAQPQHF